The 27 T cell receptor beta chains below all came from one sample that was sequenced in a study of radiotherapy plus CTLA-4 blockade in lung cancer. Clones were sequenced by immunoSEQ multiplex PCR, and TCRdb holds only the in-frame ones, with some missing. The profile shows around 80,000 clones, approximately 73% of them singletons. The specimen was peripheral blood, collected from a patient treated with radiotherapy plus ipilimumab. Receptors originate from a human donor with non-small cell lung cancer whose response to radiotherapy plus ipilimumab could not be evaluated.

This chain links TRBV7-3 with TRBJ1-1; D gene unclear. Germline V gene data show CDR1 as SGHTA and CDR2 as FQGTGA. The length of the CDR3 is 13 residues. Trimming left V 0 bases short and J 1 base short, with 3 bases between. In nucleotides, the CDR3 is TGTGCCAGCAGCTTAACCCAGAACACTGAAGCTTTCTTT. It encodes CASSLTQNTEAFF.

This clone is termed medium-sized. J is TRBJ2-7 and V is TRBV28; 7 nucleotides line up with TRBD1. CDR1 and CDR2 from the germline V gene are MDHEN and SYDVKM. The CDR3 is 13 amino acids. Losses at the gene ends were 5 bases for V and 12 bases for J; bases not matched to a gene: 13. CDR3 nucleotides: TGTGCCAGCAGTCGTTCGACAGGGCGGAGGCCGTACTTC. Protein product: CASSRSTGRRPYF.

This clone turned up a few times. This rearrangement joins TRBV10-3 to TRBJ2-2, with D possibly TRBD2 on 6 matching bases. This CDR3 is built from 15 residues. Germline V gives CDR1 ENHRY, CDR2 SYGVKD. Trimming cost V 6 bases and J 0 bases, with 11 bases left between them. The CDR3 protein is CAISSGVANTGELFF. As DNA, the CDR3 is TGTGCCATCAGCTCGGGGGTCGCGAACACCGGGGAGCTGTTTTTT.

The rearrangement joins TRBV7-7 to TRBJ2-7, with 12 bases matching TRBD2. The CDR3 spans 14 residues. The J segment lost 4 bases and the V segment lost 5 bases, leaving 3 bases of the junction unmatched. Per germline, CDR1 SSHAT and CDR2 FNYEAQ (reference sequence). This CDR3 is CASSQGTSGYEQYF. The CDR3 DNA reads TGTGCCAGCAGCCAAGGGACTAGCGGGTACGAGCAGTACTTC.

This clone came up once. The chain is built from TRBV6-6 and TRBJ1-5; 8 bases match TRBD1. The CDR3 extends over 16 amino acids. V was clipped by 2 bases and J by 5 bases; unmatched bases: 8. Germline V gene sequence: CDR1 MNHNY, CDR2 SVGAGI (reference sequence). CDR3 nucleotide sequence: TGTGCCAGCAGTTACCACGGGACAGGCTCCGATCAGCCCCAGCATTTT. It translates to CASSYHGTGSDQPQHF.

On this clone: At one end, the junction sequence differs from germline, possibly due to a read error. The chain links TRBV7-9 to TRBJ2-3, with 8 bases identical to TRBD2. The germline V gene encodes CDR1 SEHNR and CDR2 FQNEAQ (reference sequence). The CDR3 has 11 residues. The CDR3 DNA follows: TGTGCCAGCAGCTTAGGGGTAGCGGGGAATTTT. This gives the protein CASSLGVAGNF.

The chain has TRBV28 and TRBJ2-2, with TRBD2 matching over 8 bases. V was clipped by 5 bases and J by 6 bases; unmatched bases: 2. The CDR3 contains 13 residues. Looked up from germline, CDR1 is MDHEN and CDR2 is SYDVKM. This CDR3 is CASSLGGAGELFF. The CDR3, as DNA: TGTGCCAGCAGTCTCGGGGGGGCCGGGGAGCTGTTTTTT.

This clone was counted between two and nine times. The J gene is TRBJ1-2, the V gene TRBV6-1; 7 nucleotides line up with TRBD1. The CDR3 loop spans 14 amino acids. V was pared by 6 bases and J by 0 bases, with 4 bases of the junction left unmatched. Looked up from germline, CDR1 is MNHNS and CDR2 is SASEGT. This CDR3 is CASRYRGANYGYTF. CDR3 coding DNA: TGTGCCAGCAGATACAGGGGAGCTAACTATGGCTACACCTTC.

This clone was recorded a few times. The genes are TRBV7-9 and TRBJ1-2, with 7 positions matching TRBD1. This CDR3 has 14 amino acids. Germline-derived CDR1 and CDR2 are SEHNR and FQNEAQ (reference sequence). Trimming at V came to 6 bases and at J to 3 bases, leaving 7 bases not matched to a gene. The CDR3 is CASRRTGEDYGYTF. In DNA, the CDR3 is TGTGCCAGCAGACGGACAGGAGAGGACTATGGCTACACCTTC.

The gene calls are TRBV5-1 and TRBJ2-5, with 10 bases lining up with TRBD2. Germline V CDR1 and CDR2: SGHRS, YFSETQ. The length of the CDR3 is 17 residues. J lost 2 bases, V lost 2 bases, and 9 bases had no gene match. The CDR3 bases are TGCGCCAGCAGCTTCTCTTTAGCGGGAGGAGGTCAAGAGACCCAGTACTTC. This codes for CASSFSLAGGGQETQYF.

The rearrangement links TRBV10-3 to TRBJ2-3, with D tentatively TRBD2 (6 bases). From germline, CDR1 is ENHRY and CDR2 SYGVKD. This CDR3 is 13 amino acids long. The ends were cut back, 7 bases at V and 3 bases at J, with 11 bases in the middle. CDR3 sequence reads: CAINRDLTDTQYF. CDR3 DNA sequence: TGTGCCATCAACCGGGACTTGACAGATACGCAGTATTTT.

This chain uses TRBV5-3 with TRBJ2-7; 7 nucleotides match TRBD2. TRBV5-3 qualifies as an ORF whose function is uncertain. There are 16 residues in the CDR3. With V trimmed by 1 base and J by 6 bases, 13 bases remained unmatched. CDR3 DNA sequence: TGTGCCAGAAGCTTGACCATAAAGCGGGGTAGAGGCGAGCAGTACTTC. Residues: CARSLTIKRGRGEQYF.

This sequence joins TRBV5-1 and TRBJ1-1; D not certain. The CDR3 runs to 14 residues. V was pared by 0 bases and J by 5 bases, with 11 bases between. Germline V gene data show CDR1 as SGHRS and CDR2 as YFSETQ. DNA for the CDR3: TGCGCCAGCAGCTTGGCCGAGGGTTGGACTGAAGCTTTCTTT. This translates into CASSLAEGWTEAFF.

The DNA of the CDR3 is TGTGCCAGCAGCTTAGGGGACATTTCTACGCAGTATTTT. It codes for CASSLGDISTQYF. V usage is TRBV7-7 and J usage is TRBJ2-3; D might be TRBD1 (6 bases). Trimming cost V 1 base and J 8 bases, with 10 bases left between them. This CDR3 is 13 amino acids long. Germline V gene lookup returns CDR1 SSHAT and CDR2 FNYEAQ (reference sequence).

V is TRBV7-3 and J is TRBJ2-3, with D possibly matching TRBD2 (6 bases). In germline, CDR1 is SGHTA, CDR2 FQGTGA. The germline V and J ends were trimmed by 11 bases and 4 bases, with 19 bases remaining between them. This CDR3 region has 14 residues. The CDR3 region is CAERDLPAADTQYF. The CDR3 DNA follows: TGTGCCGAAAGGGACTTACCCGCGGCAGATACGCAGTATTTT.

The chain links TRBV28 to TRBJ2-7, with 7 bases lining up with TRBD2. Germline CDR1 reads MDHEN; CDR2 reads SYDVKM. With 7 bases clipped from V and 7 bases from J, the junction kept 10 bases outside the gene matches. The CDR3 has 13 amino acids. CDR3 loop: CASTLGGVREQYF. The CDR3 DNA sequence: TGTGCCAGCACCCTTGGGGGGGTAAGGGAGCAGTACTTC.

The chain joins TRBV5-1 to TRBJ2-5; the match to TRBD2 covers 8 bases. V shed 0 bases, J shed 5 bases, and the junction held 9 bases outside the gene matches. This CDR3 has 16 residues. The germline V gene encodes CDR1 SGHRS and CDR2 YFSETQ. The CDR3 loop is CASSLGIAGSGETQYF. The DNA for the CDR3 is TGCGCCAGCAGCTTGGGAATAGCGGGATCTGGGGAGACCCAGTACTTC.

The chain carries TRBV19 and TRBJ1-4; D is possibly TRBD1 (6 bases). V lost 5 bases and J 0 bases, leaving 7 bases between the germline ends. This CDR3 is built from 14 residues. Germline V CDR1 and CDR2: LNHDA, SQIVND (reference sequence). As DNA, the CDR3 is TGTGCCAGTAGTTGGACAGCAACTAATGAAAAACTGTTTTTT. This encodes CASSWTATNEKLFF.

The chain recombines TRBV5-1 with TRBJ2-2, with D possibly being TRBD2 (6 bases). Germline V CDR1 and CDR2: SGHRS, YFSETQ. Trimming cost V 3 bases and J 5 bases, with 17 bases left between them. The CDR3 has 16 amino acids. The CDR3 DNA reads TGCGCCAGCAGCTCCTCCGGGGGTGGGGTTACCGGGGAGCTGTTTTTT. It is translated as CASSSSGGGVTGELFF.

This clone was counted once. The CDR3 nucleotides are TGTGCCAGCCTTGTAGCGGAAATCTCCTACAATGAGCAGTTCTTC. It encodes CASLVAEISYNEQFF. The V gene is TRBV2, the J gene TRBJ2-1, with D perhaps TRBD2 (6 bases). The CDR3 has 15 amino acids. Trimming took off 8 bases at V and 0 bases at J, with 14 bases between the two ends. CDR1 and CDR2 from the germline V gene are SNHLY and FYNNEI.

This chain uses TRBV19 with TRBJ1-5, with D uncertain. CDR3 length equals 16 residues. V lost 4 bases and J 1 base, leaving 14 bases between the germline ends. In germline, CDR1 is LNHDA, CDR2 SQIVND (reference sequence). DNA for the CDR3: TGTGCCAGTAGTACCCCGGTCCGGGGAAGCAATCAGCCCCAGCATTTT. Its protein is CASSTPVRGSNQPQHF.

The CDR3 DNA is TGTGCCAGCAGCCCTACAGAGCTTCTCTACGAGCAGTACTTC. This codes for CASSPTELLYEQYF. This chain connects TRBV7-9 to TRBJ2-7; the D is unclear. Germline V lookup: CDR1 SEHNR, CDR2 FQNEAQ (reference sequence). The CDR3 is 14 amino acids. Trimming left V 5 bases short and J 3 bases short, with 14 bases between.

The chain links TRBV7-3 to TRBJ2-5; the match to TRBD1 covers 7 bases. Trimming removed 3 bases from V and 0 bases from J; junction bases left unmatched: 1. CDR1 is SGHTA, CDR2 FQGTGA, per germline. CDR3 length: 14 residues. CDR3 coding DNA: TGTGCCAGCAGCTTGACAGGGTACCAAGAGACCCAGTACTTC. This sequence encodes CASSLTGYQETQYF.

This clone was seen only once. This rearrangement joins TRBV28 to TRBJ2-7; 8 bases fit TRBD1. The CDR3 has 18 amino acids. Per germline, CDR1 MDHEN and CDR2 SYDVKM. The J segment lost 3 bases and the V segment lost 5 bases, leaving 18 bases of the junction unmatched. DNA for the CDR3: TGTGCCAGCAGTCGCCCAGACAGGGGTAAAGCCGAAGACTACGAGCAGTACTTC. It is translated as CASSRPDRGKAEDYEQYF. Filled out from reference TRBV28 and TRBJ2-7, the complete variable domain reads DVKVTQSSRYLVKRTGEKVFLECVQDMDHENMFWYRQDPGLGLRLIYFSYDVKMKEKGDIPEGYSVSREKKERFSLILESASTNQTSMYLCASSRPDRGKAEDYEQYFGPGTRLTVT.

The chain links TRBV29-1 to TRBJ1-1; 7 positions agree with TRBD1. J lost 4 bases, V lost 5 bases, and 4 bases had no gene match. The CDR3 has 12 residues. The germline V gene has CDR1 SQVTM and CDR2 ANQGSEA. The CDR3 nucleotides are TGCAGCGTTTTCACAGGGGTCACTGAAGCTTTCTTT. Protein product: CSVFTGVTEAFF.

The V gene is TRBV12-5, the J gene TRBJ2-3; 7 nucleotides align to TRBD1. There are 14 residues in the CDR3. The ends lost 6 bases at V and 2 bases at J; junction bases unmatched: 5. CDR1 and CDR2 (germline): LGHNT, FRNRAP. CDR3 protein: CASGRQGFTDTQYF. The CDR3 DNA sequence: TGTGCTAGTGGCAGACAGGGTTTCACAGATACGCAGTATTTT.

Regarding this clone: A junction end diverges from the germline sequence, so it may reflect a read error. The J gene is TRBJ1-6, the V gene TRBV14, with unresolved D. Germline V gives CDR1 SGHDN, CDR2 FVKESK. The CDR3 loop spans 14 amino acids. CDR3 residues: CASSTDTFNPPLHF. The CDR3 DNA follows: TGTGCCAGCAGTACCGACACGTTTAATCCACCCCTCCACTTT.